This TCR beta chain was recorded in a study of OX40 agonist ivuxolimab in advanced cancers. This clone was recorded only once. The protocol was immunoSEQ multiplex PCR, while the TCRdb copy is restricted to in-frame clones and leaves out a portion. Altogether more than 50,000 clones are present, approximately 86% being singletons, with the ten largest covering roughly 0.5%. The sequence was obtained from an adult with an advanced solid tumor such as melanoma, head and neck, liver or kidney cancer. This specimen consisted of CD4+ or CD8+ T cells sorted from blood, obtained in a trial of the OX40 agonist ivuxolimab.

The CDR3 coding sequence is TGTGCCAGCAGCCTCCTATCCGGGACACCGAATGAAAAACTGTTTTTT. Its translation is CASSLLSGTPNEKLFF. This chain connects TRBV7-9 to TRBJ1-4, with TRBD1 as a possible D gene (6 bases). Germline values: CDR1 SEHNR, CDR2 FQNEAQ (reference sequence). This CDR3 has 16 residues. The ends were cut back, 5 bases at V and 5 bases at J, with 18 bases in the middle.